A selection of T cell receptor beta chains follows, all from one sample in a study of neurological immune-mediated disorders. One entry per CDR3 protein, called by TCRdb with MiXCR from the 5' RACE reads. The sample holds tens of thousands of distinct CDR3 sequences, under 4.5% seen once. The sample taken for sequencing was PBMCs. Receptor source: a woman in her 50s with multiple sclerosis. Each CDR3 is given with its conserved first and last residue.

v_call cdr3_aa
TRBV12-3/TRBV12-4 CASSRSNRQNEQYF
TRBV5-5 CASTITPGLDTDTQYF
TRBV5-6 CASSLALMVGVQHF
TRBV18 CASSPKALNTEAFF
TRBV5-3 CARSFFCPLCRSSGNTIYF
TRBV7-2 CASSHGGHSGANVLTF
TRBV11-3 CASSLGRLNEQYF
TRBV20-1 CSARDMDRSLITGELFF
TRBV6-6 CATKSRANTGELFF
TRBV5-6 CASSLGPPGTEAFF
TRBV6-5 CASRFIGQRAFF
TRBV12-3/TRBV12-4 CASSLYWQGAIMNTEAFF
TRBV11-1 CASSPPNGLAGASVETQYF
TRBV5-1 CASSLDPPRTDTQYF
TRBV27 CASSPRDLATYGYTF
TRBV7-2 CASSLGQGHNNEQFF
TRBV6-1 CASSGSGTGRNSPLHF
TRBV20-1 CSAPLGAANTEAFF
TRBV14 CASSTNGAEGQYF
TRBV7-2 CASSPGGTYNEQFF
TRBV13 CASSLEGDGYTF
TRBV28 CASSFSGSGVYEQYF
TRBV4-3 CASSQEGPGTDTQYF
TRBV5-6 CASSPRTSGPSYNEQFF
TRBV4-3 CASSQDRNREGLDGYTF
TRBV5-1 CASSPGTSGEETQYF
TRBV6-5 CASSSGRDQYF
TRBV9 CANSPGGGYTEAFF
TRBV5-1 CASSSKTGGNSPLHF
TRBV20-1 CSASGGLYGYTF
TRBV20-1 CSARDSGTGSGTEAFF
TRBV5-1 CASSLGSRGSGELFF
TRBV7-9 CASSPRTSVAPKTSTDTQYF
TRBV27 CASSATRGGTQYF
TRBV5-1 CASSLATGGPETQYF
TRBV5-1 CASSSYGRTDTQYF
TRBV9 CASSVAAGGTEQYF
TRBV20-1 CSASLRGGDTQYF
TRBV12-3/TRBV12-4 CASSWLVETQYF
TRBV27 CASKNSGGASNEQFF